The 14 T cell receptor beta chains below come from one sample, sequenced in a study of PD-1 blockade in classical Hodgkin lymphoma. After autologous stem cell transplantation all patients relapsed, and prior brentuximab vedotin exposure differed between cohorts. The method was immunoSEQ multiplex PCR; TCRdb's version includes in-frame clones alone and lacks a portion of them. The sample records about 100,000 clones, around 89% being singletons. The input for sequencing was peripheral blood mononuclear cells (PBMCs), taken before the second cycle of nivolumab. The receptor set was obtained from a human donor with classical Hodgkin lymphoma.

The sample holds one count of this clone. Germline and junction disagree at one end, which may indicate a read error. The rearrangement joins TRBV4-1 to TRBJ1-1; D remains unclear. Per the germline V gene, CDR1 is MGHRA and CDR2 is YSYEKL. The CDR3 extends over 11 amino acids. The CDR3 sequence: CASSQFSEAFF. CDR3 bases: TGTGCCAGCAGCCAATTCAGCGAAGCTTTCTTT.

The J gene is TRBJ1-3, the V gene TRBV6-1; D is undetermined. CDR3 length: 12 residues. Trimming pared 2 bases from V and 10 bases from J, leaving 9 bases between. Per the germline V gene, CDR1 is MNHNS and CDR2 is SASEGT. CDR3 amino acids: CASSEFGLTIYF. DNA for the CDR3: TGTGCCAGCAGTGAATTTGGGCTAACCATATATTTT.

The V gene is TRBV30, the J gene TRBJ1-2, with D maybe TRBD1 (6 bases). V gave up 0 bases and J gave up 7 bases, with 9 bases separating them. This CDR3 comprises 12 residues. Per germline, CDR1 GTSNPN and CDR2 SVGIG (reference sequence). The CDR3 sequence is CAWSVQGGGYTF. The CDR3 DNA sequence: TGTGCCTGGAGTGTACAAGGGGGTGGCTACACCTTC.

The chain combines TRBV10-3 with TRBJ2-7; TRBD2 aligns across 10 bases. V gave up 1 base and J gave up 1 base; unmatched junction bases: 4. Germline V lookup: CDR1 ENHRY, CDR2 SYGVKD. The CDR3 has 16 amino acids. CDR3 region: CAISEWTSGSSYEQYF. CDR3 nucleotide sequence: TGTGCCATCAGTGAGTGGACTAGCGGCTCATCCTACGAGCAGTACTTC.

The chain has TRBV28 and TRBJ1-1; D is unclear. Trimming took off 8 bases at V and 5 bases at J, with 15 bases between the two ends. This CDR3 has 13 residues. Germline CDR1 and CDR2: MDHEN and SYDVKM. DNA of the CDR3: TGTGCCAGCGGCTCGCCGTCGGATACTGAAGCTTTCTTT. Protein sequence: CASGSPSDTEAFF.

Of note for this clone: The sample holds other DNA sequences that translate to the same CDR3. J is TRBJ1-3 and V is TRBV7-9; 7 bases line up with TRBD1. The CDR3 consists of 15 residues. J lost 1 base, V lost 2 bases, and 2 bases had no gene match. Germline loops: CDR1 SEHNR, CDR2 FQNEAQ (reference sequence). For the CDR3, the DNA is TGTGCCAGCAGCTTAACAGGGGCATCTGGAAACACCATATATTTT. This sequence encodes CASSLTGASGNTIYF.

V usage is TRBV28 and J usage is TRBJ1-1, with D possibly TRBD1 on 5 matching bases. Per the germline V gene, CDR1 is MDHEN and CDR2 is SYDVKM. V was trimmed by 5 bases and J by 7 bases, leaving 11 bases between them. The CDR3 consists of 12 residues. CDR3 coding DNA: TGTGCCAGCAGTATCCGACAGATTGAAGCTTTCTTT. Protein product: CASSIRQIEAFF.

V gene TRBV5-8 combines with J gene TRBJ2-5; D possibly corresponds to TRBD2 (5 bases). This CDR3 is built from 15 residues. The ends were cut back, 2 bases at V and 0 bases at J, with 11 bases in the middle. Germline values: CDR1 SGHTS, CDR2 YDEGEE. In nucleotides, the CDR3 is TGTGCCAGCAGCTTCCGGGGTTGGTACCAAGAGACCCAGTACTTC. It translates to CASSFRGWYQETQYF.

The chain has TRBV6-5 and TRBJ1-1; possibly TRBD1 for D (6 bases). CDR3 length equals 16 residues. The V gene lost 5 bases and the J gene lost 1 base, with 17 bases spanning the gap. CDR1 and CDR2 (germline): MNHEY, SVGAGI. This CDR3 is CASSNYVGHPNTEAFF. DNA of the CDR3: TGTGCCAGCAGTAACTACGTGGGACACCCGAACACTGAAGCTTTCTTT.

V usage is TRBV16 and J usage is TRBJ1-5, with 7 bases aligning to TRBD1. J lost 2 bases, V lost 8 bases, and 12 bases had no gene match. The CDR3 consists of 16 residues. The germline gives CDR1 KGHSY, CDR2 FQNENV. The CDR3 DNA sequence: TGTGCCAGCTCCCCCGGGACAGTTGAGGGCAATCAGCCCCAGCATTTT. It encodes CASSPGTVEGNQPQHF.

The CDR3 region is CAWSVYGGWNEAFF. The CDR3, as DNA: TGTGCCTGGAGTGTATACGGGGGCTGGAATGAAGCTTTCTTT. The V call is TRBV30, the J call TRBJ1-1, with D tentatively TRBD1 (6 bases). CDR3 length equals 14 residues. Per the germline V gene, CDR1 is GTSNPN and CDR2 is SVGIG (reference sequence). The V end lost 0 bases, the J end lost 7 bases, and 15 bases lay between the germline ends.

The genes are TRBV18 and TRBJ1-1; a weak D match, TRBD1 (5 bases). CDR3 length equals 12 residues. Germline V gene sequence: CDR1 KGHSH, CDR2 LQKENI. The V gene lost 1 base and the J gene lost 11 bases, with 11 bases spanning the gap. The CDR3 bases are TGTGCCAGCTCACCACTAGGGACGGGGGCTTTCTTT. This encodes CASSPLGTGAFF.

This clone has more than one count but fewer than ten. The rearrangement uses TRBV7-3 and TRBJ2-1; D is unresolved. The CDR3 is 12 amino acids. Germline-derived CDR1 and CDR2 are SGHTA and FQGTGA. Trimming took 4 bases from V and 9 from J, leaving 10 bases between them. The CDR3 here is CASSYDHREQFF. CDR3 nucleotides: TGTGCCAGCAGCTACGACCACCGTGAGCAGTTCTTC.

J is TRBJ1-2 and V is TRBV15; tentatively, D is TRBD1 (5 bases). This CDR3 has 14 amino acids. The V gene's germline CDR1 is LNHNV and CDR2 YYDKDF (reference sequence). The ends were cut back, 6 bases at V and 8 bases at J, with 19 bases in the middle. The CDR3 reads CATRLPGATEGYTF. The CDR3, as DNA: TGTGCCACCAGACTCCCCGGGGCAACGGAAGGCTACACCTTC.